A single sample gave rise to the 16 T cell receptor beta chains below, sequenced in a study of T-cell reconstitution after alpha-beta-depleted transplantation in children. Unique molecular identifiers were incorporated when the TCRbeta library was constructed. A single record per CDR3 protein comes from TCRdb applying MiXCR to the PCR reads. The repertoire includes hundreds of thousands of distinct CDR3 sequences, 16% of them detected once, and approximately 1.1% sits in the top ten. Source: PBMCs from the stem cell graft donor, taken from the stem cell graft. These receptors all come from a human donor who donated a stem cell graft to a child with acute myeloid leukemia.

This clonotype has at least ten counts. The chain uses TRBV4-3 and TRBJ2-3; tentatively, D is TRBD1 or TRBD2 (5 bases each). This CDR3 spans 14 amino acids. The V end lost 3 bases, the J end lost 3 bases, and 10 bases lay between the germline ends. CDR1 and CDR2 from the germline V gene are LGHNA and YSLEER. The CDR3 nucleotides read TGCGCCAGCAGCCACAGATGGGGGACAGATACGCAGTATTTT. This gives the protein CASSHRWGTDTQYF.

This clonotype was counted only a few times. The V call is TRBV29-1, the J call TRBJ2-3; the D gene is possibly TRBD1 (6 bases). Germline V gives CDR1 SQVTM, CDR2 ANQGSEA. The CDR3 has 15 amino acids. V was trimmed by 0 bases and J by 6 bases, leaving 16 bases between them. CDR3: CSVEDGPRGLDTQYF. The CDR3 DNA reads as TGCAGCGTTGAAGATGGTCCCAGGGGTTTGGATACGCAGTATTTT.

The sample holds a few counts of this clonotype. The J gene is TRBJ1-2, the V gene TRBV12-3 or TRBV12-4; 9 bases line up with TRBD1. The ends lost 4 bases at V and 5 bases at J; junction bases unmatched: 8. The CDR3 contains 15 residues. This chain's CDR3 is CASSSNRGRRYGYTF. The CDR3 DNA sequence: TGTGCCAGCAGTTCGAACAGGGGGCGGAGATATGGCTACACCTTC.

This chain connects TRBV6-1 to TRBJ1-5; D remains unclear. Germline CDR1 and CDR2: MNHNS and SASEGT. Trimming took off 4 bases at V and 0 bases at J, with 16 bases between the two ends. The CDR3 runs 17 residues. CDR3: CASSAVPHLNSNQPQHF. DNA for the CDR3: TGTGCCAGCAGTGCAGTTCCACACCTTAATAGCAATCAGCCCCAGCATTTT.

This clonotype was seen a few times. This chain connects TRBV12-3 or TRBV12-4 to TRBJ2-1; 11 nucleotides match TRBD2. With 6 bases clipped from V and 8 bases from J, the junction kept 6 bases outside the gene matches. The CDR3 covers 14 residues. Here the CDR3 DNA reads TGTGCCAGCAGCCAACGACTAGCGGGGCATGAGCAGTTCTTC. It is translated as CASSQRLAGHEQFF.

The chain employs TRBV20-1 and TRBJ2-1, with 7 bases fitting TRBD2. The CDR3 spans 15 residues. The V and J ends lost 0 bases and 5 bases, in that order; junction bases with no gene match: 7. Looked up from germline, CDR1 is DFQATT and CDR2 is SNEGSKA (reference sequence). The CDR3 protein is CSARDGRGGDNEQFF. The CDR3 nucleotides are TGCAGTGCTAGAGATGGGAGGGGAGGCGACAATGAGCAGTTCTTC.

In its sample, this clonotype was seen a few times. The chain joins TRBV7-2 to TRBJ2-3; D may be TRBD2 (7 bases). Germline V gene sequence: CDR1 SGHTA, CDR2 FQGNSA. The length of the CDR3 is 15 residues. V was cut by 2 bases and J by 6 bases, with 15 bases left in between. The CDR3 sequence is CASSLSGGPPDTQYF. The CDR3 nucleotides are TGTGCCAGCAGCTTATCGGGGGGCCCACCGGATACGCAGTATTTT.

V usage is TRBV27 and J usage is TRBJ2-1; 10 positions match TRBD2. V gave up 5 bases and J gave up 8 bases; unmatched junction bases: 12. Germline V CDR1 and CDR2: MNHEY, SMNVEV (reference sequence). This CDR3 has 16 amino acids. CDR3 sequence: CASSRPVSGGGDEQFF. DNA of the CDR3: TGTGCCAGCAGTCGCCCCGTAAGCGGGGGGGGGGATGAGCAGTTCTTC.

The genes are TRBV7-2 and TRBJ2-2; D perhaps matches TRBD1 (6 bases). V was shortened by 3 bases and J by 4 bases, with 9 bases between the two germline ends. Per germline, CDR1 SGHTA and CDR2 FQGNSA. This CDR3 is 14 amino acids long. CDR3 amino acids: CASSFRGATGELFF. The CDR3 DNA reads TGTGCCAGCAGCTTCAGGGGAGCCACCGGGGAGCTGTTTTTT.

This clonotype was seen more than once but under ten times. This chain links TRBV29-1 with TRBJ1-6; D uncertain. Per the germline V gene, CDR1 is SQVTM and CDR2 is ANQGSEA. This CDR3 has 11 amino acids. Trimming removed 4 bases from V and 5 bases from J, with 3 bases in between. CDR3 DNA sequence: TGCAGCGTTGGGGATAATTCACCCCTCCACTTT. It translates to CSVGDNSPLHF.

This sequence joins TRBV6-6 and TRBJ2-5; D might be TRBD2 (5 bases). The germline V gene encodes CDR1 MNHNY and CDR2 SVGAGI (reference sequence). The germline V and J ends were trimmed by 3 bases and 8 bases, with 13 bases remaining between them. The CDR3 has 13 amino acids. CDR3 amino acids: CASSYGEGGTQYF. The CDR3 DNA follows: TGTGCCAGCAGTTATGGGGAAGGAGGTACCCAGTACTTC.

This clonotype has a single count. This may be a read error: a much more frequent sequence differs by one nucleotide. The V call is TRBV20-1, the J call TRBJ2-7; D is uncertain. Germline V gene lookup returns CDR1 DFQATT and CDR2 SNEGSKA (reference sequence). The CDR3 loop spans 13 amino acids. Here the CDR3 DNA reads TGCAGTGCTGCACAACAGAGCTCCCACGAGCAGTACGTC. This encodes CSAAQQSSHEQYV.

The V and J genes are TRBV11-1 and TRBJ2-7; 10 bases map to TRBD2. CDR1 and CDR2 from the germline V gene are SGHAT and FQDESV (reference sequence). The CDR3 has 21 residues. With V trimmed by 4 bases and J by 0 bases, 21 bases remained unmatched. CDR3 coding DNA: TGTGCCAGCAGCTCGGGTGGTTGGCCTAGCGGGGGCCGACCAAGCTCCTACGAGCAGTACTTC. Its protein is CASSSGGWPSGGRPSSYEQYF.

This clonotype was detected many times. The CDR3 loop is CASSLEGGGPSGGNEQFF. Here the CDR3 DNA reads TGTGCCAGCAGTTTAGAGGGCGGGGGGCCCTCCGGGGGCAATGAGCAGTTCTTC. The J gene is TRBJ2-1, the V gene TRBV12-3 or TRBV12-4, with 8 bases fitting TRBD2. CDR3 length: 18 residues. V lost 1 base, J lost 6 bases, and 14 bases stayed unmatched.

This clonotype was observed at least ten times. V is TRBV20-1 and J is TRBJ1-2; 7 nucleotides line up with TRBD1. Germline V gene data show CDR1 as DFQATT and CDR2 as SNEGSKA (reference sequence). The ends lost 1 base at V and 4 bases at J; junction bases unmatched: 9. The CDR3 runs 15 residues. The CDR3 reads CSARAIVQGGYGYTF. In DNA form, the CDR3 reads TGCAGTGCTAGAGCGATCGTGCAGGGGGGCTATGGCTACACCTTC.

The gene calls are TRBV12-3 or TRBV12-4 and TRBJ2-6, with 7 bases matching TRBD1. V lost 7 bases and J lost 2; bases outside the gene matches: 5. This CDR3 is built from 15 residues. The CDR3 bases are TGTGCCAGCACCCCTGACAGGGCTGGGGCCAACGTCCTGACTTTC. Translated, it gives CASTPDRAGANVLTF.